Listed here is a single T cell receptor (beta chain). This specimen comes from a study of Graves' ophthalmopathy and Graves' hyperthyroidism. Germline V CDR1 and CDR2: MNHEY, SMNVEV (reference sequence). V was cut by 5 bases and J by 5 bases, with 18 bases left in between. The CDR3 loop spans 15 amino acids. For repertoire sequencing, the TCR beta CDR3 regions were amplified from RNA transcripts. The first-round RT-PCR employed HTBI primers together with the Qiagen OneStep RT-PCR kit. A multiplex PCR was then performed as the second round. MiXCR, applied by TCRdb to the multiplex PCR reads, yields one record per CDR3 protein. The top ten hold 5.8% of the sample, which has around 170,000 distinct CDR3 sequences, around two fifths seen once.

The source material was peripheral blood. V is TRBV27 and J is TRBJ2-5; tentative D call: TRBD1 (6 bases). The receptor was derived from a woman aged 40 to 50 with Graves' ophthalmopathy. The CDR3 loop reads CASSPGTGDMETQYF. Here the CDR3 DNA reads TGTGCCAGCAGTCCGGGAACCGGGGACATGGAGACCCAGTACTTC.